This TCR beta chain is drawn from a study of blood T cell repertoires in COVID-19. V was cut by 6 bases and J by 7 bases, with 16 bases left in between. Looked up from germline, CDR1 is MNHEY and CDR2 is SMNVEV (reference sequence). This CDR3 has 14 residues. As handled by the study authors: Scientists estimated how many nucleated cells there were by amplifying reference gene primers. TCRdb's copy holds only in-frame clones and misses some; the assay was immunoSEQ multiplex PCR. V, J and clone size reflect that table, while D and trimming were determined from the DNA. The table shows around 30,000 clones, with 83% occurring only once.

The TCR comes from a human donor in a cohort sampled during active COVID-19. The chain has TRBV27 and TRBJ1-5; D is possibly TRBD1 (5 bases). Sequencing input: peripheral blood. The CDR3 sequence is CASSPSGGRQPQHF. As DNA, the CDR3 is TGTGCCAGCAGCCCCTCTGGGGGGAGGCAGCCCCAGCATTTT.